The clone carrying this TCR beta chain was picked up many times. The CDR3 is 14 amino acids. Germline CDR1 and CDR2: SGHRS and YFSETQ. Trimming took off 3 bases at V and 1 base at J, with 10 bases between the two ends. TCRdb re-called the 5' RACE reads through MiXCR, storing one row per CDR3 protein. The top ten clones hold about 26% of a sample with under 350,000 distinct CDR3 sequences, roughly 4% of them seen once. The sample belongs to a study of T cells after yellow fever vaccination. This rearrangement joins TRBV5-1 to TRBJ1-2, with D tentatively TRBD1 (5 bases). The sequence came from a young man who received the YFV17D yellow fever vaccine. Sequenced here: PBMCs, sampled 5 days after the yellow fever booster vaccination. CDR3 in DNA: TGCGCCAGCAGCTCGGGAAGGGGTAACTATGGCTACACCTTC. Translation gives CASSSGRGNYGYTF.